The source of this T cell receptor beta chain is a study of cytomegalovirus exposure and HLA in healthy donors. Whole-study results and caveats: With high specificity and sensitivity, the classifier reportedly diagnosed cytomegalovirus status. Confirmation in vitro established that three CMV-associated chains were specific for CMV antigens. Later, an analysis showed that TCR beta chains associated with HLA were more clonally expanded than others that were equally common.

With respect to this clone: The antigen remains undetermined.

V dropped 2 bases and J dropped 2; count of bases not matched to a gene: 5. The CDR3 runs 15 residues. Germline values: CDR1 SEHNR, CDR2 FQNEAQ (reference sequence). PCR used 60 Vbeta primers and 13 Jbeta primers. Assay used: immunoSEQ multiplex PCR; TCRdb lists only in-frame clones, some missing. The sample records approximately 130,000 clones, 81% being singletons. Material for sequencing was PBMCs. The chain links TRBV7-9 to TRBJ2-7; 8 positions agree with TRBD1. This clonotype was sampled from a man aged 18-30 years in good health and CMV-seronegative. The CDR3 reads CASSLWRDRTYEQYF. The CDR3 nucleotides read TGTGCCAGCAGCTTATGGCGGGACAGGACCTACGAGCAGTACTTC.